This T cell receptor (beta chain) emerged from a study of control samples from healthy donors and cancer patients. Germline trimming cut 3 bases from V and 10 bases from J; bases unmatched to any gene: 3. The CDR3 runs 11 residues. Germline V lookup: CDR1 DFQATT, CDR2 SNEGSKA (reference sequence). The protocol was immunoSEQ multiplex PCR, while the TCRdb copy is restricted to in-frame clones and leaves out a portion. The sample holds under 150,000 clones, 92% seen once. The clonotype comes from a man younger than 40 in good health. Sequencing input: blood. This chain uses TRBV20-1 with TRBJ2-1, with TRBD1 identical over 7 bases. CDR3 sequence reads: CSARNRGEQFF. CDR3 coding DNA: TGCAGTGCTAGGAACAGGGGCGAGCAGTTCTTC.